The T cell receptor (beta chain) under discussion was sequenced for a study of T-cell reconstitution after alpha-beta-depleted transplantation in children. This clonotype was detected ten times or more. The antigen remains undetermined. Whole-study findings and limits: As was reported, about two months after transplant, alpha-beta T cells came from several hundred expanded graft clones.

Library preparation (for TCRbeta) was performed with unique molecular identifiers. TCRdb ran MiXCR on the PCR reads and lists one entry per CDR3 protein. The sample has hundreds of thousands of distinct CDR3 sequences, 24% seen once; the top ten hold about 5%. The germline gives CDR1 DFQATT, CDR2 SNEGSKA (reference sequence). V was pared by 0 bases and J by 8 bases, with 12 bases between. The CDR3 totals 13 residues. This chain connects TRBV20-1 to TRBJ2-3; perhaps TRBD2 as D (5 bases). The specimen comprised PBMCs, mostly from graft donor cells, sampled 360 days after TCRalphabeta/CD19-depleted stem cell transplant. The sequence was obtained from a female patient between 2 and 15 years old who had a stem cell transplant for congenital amegakaryocytic thrombocytopenia, so the T cells may come from the graft donor. The CDR3 loop is CSARDGSSGTQYF. The CDR3 region has the DNA TGCAGTGCTAGAGATGGGAGTTCTGGTACGCAGTATTTT.